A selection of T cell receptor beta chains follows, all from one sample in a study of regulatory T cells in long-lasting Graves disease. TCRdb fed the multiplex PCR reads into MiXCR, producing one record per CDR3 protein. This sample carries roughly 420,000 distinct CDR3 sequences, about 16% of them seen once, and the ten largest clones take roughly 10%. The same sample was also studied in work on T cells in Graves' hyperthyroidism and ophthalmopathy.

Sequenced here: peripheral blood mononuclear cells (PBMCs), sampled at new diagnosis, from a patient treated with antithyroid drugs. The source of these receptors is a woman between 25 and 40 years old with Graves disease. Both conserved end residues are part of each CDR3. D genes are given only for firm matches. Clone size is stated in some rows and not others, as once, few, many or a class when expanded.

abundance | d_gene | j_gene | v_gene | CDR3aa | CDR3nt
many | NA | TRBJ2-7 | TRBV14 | CASSQVGGGNYEQYF | TGTGCCAGCAGCCAAGTAGGTGGGGGGAACTACGAGCAGTACTTC
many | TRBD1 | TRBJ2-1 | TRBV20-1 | CSAPGQGYNEQFF | TGCAGTGCGCCGGGACAGGGATACAATGAGCAGTTCTTC
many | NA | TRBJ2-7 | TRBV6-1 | CASRVGTFYEQYF | TGTGCCAGCAGAGTCGGGACCTTCTACGAGCAGTACTTC
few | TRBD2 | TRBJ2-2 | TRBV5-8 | CASSLGLVNTGELFF | TGTGCCAGCAGCTTAGGACTAGTGAACACCGGGGAGCTGTTTTTT
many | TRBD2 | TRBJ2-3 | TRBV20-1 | CSAVLAGRTDTQYF | TGCAGTGCTGTACTAGCGGGACGCACAGATACGCAGTATTTT
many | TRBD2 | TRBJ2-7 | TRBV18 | CASSPGTSASYEQYF | TGTGCCAGCTCACCTGGGACTAGCGCCTCCTACGAGCAGTACTTC
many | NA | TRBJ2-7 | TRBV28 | CASSPPRGRAYEQYF | TGTGCCAGCAGTCCCCCCCGAGGGCGGGCCTACGAGCAGTACTTC
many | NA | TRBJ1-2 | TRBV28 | CASSLEGSRAHGYTF | TGTGCCAGCAGTTTAGAAGGCTCCAGGGCGCATGGCTACACCTTC
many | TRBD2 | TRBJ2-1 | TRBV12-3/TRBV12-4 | CASSRGLESYNEQFF | TGTGCCAGCAGCCGGGGACTAGAATCCTACAATGAGCAGTTCTTC
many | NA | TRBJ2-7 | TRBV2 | CAIKGRRSSYEQYF | TGTGCCATCAAGGGCAGAAGAAGCTCCTACGAGCAGTACTTC
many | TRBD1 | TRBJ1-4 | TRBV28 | CASKPSGTAYNEKLFF | TGTGCCAGTAAACCGTCCGGGACAGCCTATAATGAAAAACTGTTTTTT
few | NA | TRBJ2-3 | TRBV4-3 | CAPGSQYF | TGCGCCCCTGGTTCGCAGTATTTT
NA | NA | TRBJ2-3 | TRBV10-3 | CAISDSGIEDTQYF | TGTGCCATCAGTGACTCAGGAATCGAAGATACGCAGTATTTT
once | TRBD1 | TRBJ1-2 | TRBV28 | CASSWDRARIHGYTF | TGTGCCAGCAGTTGGGACAGAGCGCGCATCCATGGCTACACCTTC
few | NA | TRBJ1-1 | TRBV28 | CASSLSEGLDTEAFF | TGTGCCAGCAGTTTATCTGAGGGGCTGGACACTGAAGCTTTCTTT
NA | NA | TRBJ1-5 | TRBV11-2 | CASSLVAGQPQHF | TGTGCCAGCAGCTTAGTGGCAGGTCAGCCCCAGCATTTT
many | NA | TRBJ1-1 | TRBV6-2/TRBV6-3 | CASSYRQLNTEAFF | TGTGCCAGCAGTTACCGACAGCTGAACACTGAAGCTTTCTTT
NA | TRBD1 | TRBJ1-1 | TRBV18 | CASSPRDRGYDTEAFF | TGTGCCAGCTCACCCCGGGACAGGGGGTACGACACTGAAGCTTTCTTT
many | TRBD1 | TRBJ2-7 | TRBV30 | CAWGTGFAYEQYF | TGTGCCTGGGGGACAGGGTTTGCGTACGAGCAGTACTTC
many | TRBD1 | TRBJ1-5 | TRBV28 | CASSLQGTNQPQHF | TGTGCCAGCAGCTTACAGGGGACCAATCAGCCCCAGCATTTT
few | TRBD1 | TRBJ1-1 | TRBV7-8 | CASSSYIPKGQDPEAFF | TGTGCCAGCAGCTCCTACATCCCTAAAGGACAGGACCCTGAAGCTTTCTTT
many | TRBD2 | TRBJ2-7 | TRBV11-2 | CASRQLSGRSSYEQYF | TGTGCCAGCAGGCAGTTGAGCGGGAGGAGCTCCTACGAGCAGTACTTC
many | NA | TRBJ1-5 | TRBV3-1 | CASSLGASNQPQHF | TGTGCCAGCAGTTTGGGGGCGAGCAATCAGCCCCAGCATTTT
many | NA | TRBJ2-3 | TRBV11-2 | CASSFLTDTQYF | TGTGCCAGCAGCTTCCTCACAGATACGCAGTATTTT
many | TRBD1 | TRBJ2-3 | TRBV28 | CASSFGGTGDSTDTQYF | TGTGCCAGCAGTTTCGGCGGGACAGGGGATAGCACAGATACGCAGTATTTT
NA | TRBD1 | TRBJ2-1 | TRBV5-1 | CASSTEGATYNEQFF | TGCGCCAGCAGCACCGAGGGGGCTACCTACAATGAGCAGTTCTTC
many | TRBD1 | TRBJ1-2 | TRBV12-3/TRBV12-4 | CASSLDRGLTGYTF | TGTGCCAGCAGTTTGGACAGGGGGCTTACTGGCTACACCTTC
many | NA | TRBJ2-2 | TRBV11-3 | CASSLGSGYTGELFF | TGTGCCAGCAGCTTAGGGTCCGGGTACACCGGGGAGCTGTTTTTT
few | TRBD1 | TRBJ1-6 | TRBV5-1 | CASSSAGGTDNSPLHF | TGCGCCAGCAGCTCCGCTGGGGGGACAGATAATTCACCCCTCCACTTT
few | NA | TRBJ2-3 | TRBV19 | CASSTRGSHTDTQYF | TGTGCCAGTAGTACCCGGGGGTCCCACACAGATACGCAGTATTTT
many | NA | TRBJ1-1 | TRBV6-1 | CASVLLNTEAFF | TGTGCCAGCGTCCTCCTCAACACTGAAGCTTTCTTT
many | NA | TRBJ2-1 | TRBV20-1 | CSARDPDYYEQFF | TGCAGTGCTAGAGATCCAGACTATTATGAGCAGTTCTTC
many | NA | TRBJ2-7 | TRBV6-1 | CASNSRAKGGEQYF | TGTGCCAGCAACTCACGGGCCAAAGGAGGGGAGCAGTACTTC
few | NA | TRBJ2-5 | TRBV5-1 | CASSPSVSQETQYF | TGCGCCAGCAGCCCATCCGTCAGCCAAGAGACCCAGTACTTC
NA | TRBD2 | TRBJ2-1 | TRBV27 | CAARTSGRTNEQFF | TGTGCCGCCCGGACTAGCGGGAGGACCAATGAGCAGTTCTTC
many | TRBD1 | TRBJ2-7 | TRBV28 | CASRSGTVYEQYF | TGTGCCAGCAGATCCGGGACAGTCTACGAGCAGTACTTC
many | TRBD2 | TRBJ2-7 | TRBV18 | CASSPGTTEQYF | TGTGCCAGCAGTCCCGGGACTACCGAGCAGTACTTC
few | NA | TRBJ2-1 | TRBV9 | CASSPLSSSYNEQFF | TGTGCCAGCAGCCCCCTGAGTAGCTCCTACAATGAGCAGTTCTTC
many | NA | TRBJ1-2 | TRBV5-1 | CASSSTGIANYGYTF | TGCGCCAGCAGCTCCACAGGGATTGCGAACTATGGCTACACCTTC
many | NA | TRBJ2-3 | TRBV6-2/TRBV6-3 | CASSERLDRTQYF | TGTGCCAGCAGTGAACGGCTAGATCGAACGCAGTATTTT
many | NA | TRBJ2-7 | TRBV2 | CASSLTPRGYEQYF | TGTGCCAGCTCTCTCACCCCCCGGGGATACGAGCAGTACTTC